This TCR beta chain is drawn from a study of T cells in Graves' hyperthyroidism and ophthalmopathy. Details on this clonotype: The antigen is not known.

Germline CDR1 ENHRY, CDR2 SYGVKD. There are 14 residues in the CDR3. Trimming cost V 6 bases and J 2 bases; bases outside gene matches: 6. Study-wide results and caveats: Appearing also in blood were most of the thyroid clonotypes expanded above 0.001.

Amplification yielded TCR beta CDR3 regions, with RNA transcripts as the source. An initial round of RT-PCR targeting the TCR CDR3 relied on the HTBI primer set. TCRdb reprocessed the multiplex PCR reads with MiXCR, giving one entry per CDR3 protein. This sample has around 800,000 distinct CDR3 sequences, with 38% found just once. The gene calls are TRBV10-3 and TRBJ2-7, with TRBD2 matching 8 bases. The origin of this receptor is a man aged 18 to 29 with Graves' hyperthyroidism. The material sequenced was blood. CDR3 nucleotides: TGTGCCATCAGACAACCGGGACTAGCCTACGAGCAGTACTTC. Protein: CAIRQPGLAYEQYF.